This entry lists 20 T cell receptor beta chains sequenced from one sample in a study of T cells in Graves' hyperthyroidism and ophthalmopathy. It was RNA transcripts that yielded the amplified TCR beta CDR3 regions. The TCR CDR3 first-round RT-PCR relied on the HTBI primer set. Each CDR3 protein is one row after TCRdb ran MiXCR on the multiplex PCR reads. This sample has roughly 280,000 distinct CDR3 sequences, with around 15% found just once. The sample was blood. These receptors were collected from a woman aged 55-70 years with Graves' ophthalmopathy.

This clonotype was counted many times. CDR3 sequence reads: CASSHLKEKLFF. The CDR3 nucleotides read TGTGCCAGCAGCCACCTCAAGGAAAAACTGTTTTTT. The chain links TRBV3-1 to TRBJ1-4; D gene uncertain. Trimming stripped 3 bases from V and 8 bases from J, with 7 bases between. This CDR3 is 12 amino acids long. Per germline, CDR1 LGHDT and CDR2 YNNKEL (reference sequence).

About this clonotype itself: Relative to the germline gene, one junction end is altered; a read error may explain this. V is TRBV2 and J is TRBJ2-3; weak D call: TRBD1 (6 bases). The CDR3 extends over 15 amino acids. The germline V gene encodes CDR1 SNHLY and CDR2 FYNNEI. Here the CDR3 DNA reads TGTGCCAGCAGCTCCCGGGACATCCCCCCAGAAACGCAGTATTTT. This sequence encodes CASSSRDIPPETQYF.

The CDR3 region has the DNA TGTGCCAGCAGCCAGGATGCAACTAATGAAAAACTGTTTTTT. Amino acid sequence: CASSQDATNEKLFF. The V and J genes are TRBV6-1 and TRBJ1-4; D remains ambiguous. The germline CDR1 and CDR2 sequences are MNHNS and SASEGT. The V gene lost 6 bases and the J gene lost 0 bases, with 8 bases spanning the gap. CDR3 size: 14 residues.

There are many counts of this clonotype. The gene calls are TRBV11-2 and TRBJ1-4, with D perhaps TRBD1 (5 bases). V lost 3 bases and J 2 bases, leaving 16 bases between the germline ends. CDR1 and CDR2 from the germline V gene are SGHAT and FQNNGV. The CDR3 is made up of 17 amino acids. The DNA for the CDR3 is TGTGCCAGCAGCTTGTGGGGGATCGGAGGGACTAATGAAAAACTGTTTTTT. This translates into CASSLWGIGGTNEKLFF.

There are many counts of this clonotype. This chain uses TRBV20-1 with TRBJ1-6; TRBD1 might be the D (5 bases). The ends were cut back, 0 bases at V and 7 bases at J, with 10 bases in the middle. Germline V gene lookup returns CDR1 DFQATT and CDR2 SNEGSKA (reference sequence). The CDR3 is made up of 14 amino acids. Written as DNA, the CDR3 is TGCAGTGCTAGAGATATCACAGGCAATTCACCCCTCCACTTT. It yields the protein CSARDITGNSPLHF.

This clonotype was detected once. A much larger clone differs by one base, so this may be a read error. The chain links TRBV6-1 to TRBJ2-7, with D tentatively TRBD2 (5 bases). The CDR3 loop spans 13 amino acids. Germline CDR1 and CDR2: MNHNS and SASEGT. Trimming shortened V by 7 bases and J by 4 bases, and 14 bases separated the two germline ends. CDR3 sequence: CASKTVRTYEQYF. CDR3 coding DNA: TGTGCCAGCAAGACGGTGAGGACTTACGAGCAGTACTTC.

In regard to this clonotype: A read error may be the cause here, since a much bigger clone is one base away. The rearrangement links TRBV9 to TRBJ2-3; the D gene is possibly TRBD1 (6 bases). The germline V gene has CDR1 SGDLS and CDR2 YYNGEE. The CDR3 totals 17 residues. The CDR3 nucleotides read TGTGCCTGCAGCTCCTACTTCCGGACAGACAGCACAGATACGCAGTATTTT. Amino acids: CACSSYFRTDSTDTQYF.

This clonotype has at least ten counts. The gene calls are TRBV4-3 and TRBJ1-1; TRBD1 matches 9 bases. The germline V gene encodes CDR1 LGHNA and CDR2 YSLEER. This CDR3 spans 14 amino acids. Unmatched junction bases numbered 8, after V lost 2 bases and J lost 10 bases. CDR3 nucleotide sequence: TGCGCCAGCAGCCAACCAACAGGGGGCCGGCGAGCTTTCTTT. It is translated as CASSQPTGGRRAFF.

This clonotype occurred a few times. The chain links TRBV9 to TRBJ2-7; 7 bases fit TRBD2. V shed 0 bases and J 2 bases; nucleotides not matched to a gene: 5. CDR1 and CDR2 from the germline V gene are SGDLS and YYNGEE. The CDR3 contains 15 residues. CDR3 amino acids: CASSVGSGQTYEQYF. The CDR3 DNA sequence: TGTGCCAGCAGCGTAGGTAGCGGGCAAACCTACGAGCAGTACTTC.

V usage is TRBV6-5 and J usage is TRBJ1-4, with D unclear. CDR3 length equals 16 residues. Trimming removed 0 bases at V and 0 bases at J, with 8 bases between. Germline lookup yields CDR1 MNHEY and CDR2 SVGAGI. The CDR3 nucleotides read TGTGCCAGCAGTTACTCTGTGGCAGCAACTAATGAAAAACTGTTTTTT. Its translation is CASSYSVAATNEKLFF.

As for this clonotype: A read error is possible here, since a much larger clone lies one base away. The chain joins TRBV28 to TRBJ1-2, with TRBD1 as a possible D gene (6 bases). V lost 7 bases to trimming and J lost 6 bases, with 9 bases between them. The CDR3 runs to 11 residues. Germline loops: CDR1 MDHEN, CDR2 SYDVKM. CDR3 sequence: CASTGVDGYTF. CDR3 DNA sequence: TGTGCCAGCACAGGGGTGGATGGCTACACCTTC.

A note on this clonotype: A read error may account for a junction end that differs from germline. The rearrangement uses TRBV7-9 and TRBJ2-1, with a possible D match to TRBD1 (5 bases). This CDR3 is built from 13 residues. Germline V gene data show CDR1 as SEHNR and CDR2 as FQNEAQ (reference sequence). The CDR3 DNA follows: TGTGCCAACAGCTTAGCTAAGGGGAATGAGCAGTTCTTC. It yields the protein CANSLAKGNEQFF.

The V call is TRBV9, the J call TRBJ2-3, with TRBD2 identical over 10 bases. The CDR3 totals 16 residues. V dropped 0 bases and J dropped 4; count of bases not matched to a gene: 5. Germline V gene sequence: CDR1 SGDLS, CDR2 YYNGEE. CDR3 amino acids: CASSVVASGGPDTQYF. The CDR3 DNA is TGTGCCAGCAGCGTAGTGGCTAGCGGGGGTCCAGATACGCAGTATTTT.

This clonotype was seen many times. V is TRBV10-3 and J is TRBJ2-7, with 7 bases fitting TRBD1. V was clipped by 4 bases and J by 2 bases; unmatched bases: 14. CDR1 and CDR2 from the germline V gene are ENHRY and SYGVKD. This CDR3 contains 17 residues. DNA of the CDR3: TGTGCCATCAGTGGCGGGCCTGAGGGACAGTCCACCTACGAGCAGTACTTC. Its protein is CAISGGPEGQSTYEQYF.

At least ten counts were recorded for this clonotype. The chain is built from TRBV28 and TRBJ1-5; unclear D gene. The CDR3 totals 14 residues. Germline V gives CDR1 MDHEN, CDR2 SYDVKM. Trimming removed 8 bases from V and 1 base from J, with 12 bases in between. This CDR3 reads CASFYSNSNQPQHF. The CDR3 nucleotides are TGTGCCAGCTTTTACAGCAACAGCAATCAGCCCCAGCATTTT.

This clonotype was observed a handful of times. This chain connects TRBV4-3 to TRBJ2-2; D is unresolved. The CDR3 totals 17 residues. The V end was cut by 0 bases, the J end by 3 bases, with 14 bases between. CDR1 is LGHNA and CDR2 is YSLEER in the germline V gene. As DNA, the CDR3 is TGCGCCAGCAGCCAAGATCTGCTAGGCACGGACACCGGGGAGCTGTTTTTT. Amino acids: CASSQDLLGTDTGELFF.

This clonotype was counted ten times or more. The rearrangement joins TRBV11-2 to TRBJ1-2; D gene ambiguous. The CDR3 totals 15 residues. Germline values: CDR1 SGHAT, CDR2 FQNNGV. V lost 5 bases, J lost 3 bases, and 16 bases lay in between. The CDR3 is CASSPPRLMYYGYTF. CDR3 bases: TGTGCCAGCAGCCCCCCGCGTTTGATGTACTATGGCTACACCTTC.

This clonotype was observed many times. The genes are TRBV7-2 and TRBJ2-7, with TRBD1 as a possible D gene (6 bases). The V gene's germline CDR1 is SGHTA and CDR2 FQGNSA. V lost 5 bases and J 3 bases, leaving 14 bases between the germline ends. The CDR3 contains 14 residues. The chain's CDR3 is CASSPPHRDYEQYF. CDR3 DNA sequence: TGTGCCAGCAGCCCTCCCCACAGGGACTACGAGCAGTACTTC.

The CDR3, as DNA: TGTGCCTGGAGTACCTCCGGGACGGGGTTTGGTTGGGAGCAGTACTTC. This codes for CAWSTSGTGFGWEQYF. The chain combines TRBV30 with TRBJ2-7, with D perhaps matching TRBD1 or TRBD2 (5 bases each). V shed 2 bases and J shed 7 bases, with 24 bases lying between them. The germline V gene encodes CDR1 GTSNPN and CDR2 SVGIG (reference sequence). There are 16 residues in the CDR3.

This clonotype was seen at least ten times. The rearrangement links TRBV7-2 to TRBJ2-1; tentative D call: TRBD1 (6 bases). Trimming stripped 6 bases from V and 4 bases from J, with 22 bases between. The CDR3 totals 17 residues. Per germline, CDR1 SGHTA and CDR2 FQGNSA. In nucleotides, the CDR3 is TGTGCCAGCAGTTCCGTGGCCGGGACACCAGTGTACAATGAGCAGTTCTTC. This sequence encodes CASSSVAGTPVYNEQFF.